Sequencing of this T cell receptor beta chain was carried out in a study of blood T cells in healthy people across ages. Study-level findings and limits: Estimates drawn from one million T cells were deemed to understate diversity.

The J segment lost 4 bases and the V segment lost 6 bases, leaving 8 bases of the junction unmatched. This CDR3 is 15 amino acids long. Details on this clonotype: Its target is not known.

PCR was performed a second time for about 6 to 11 cycles using a sample-barcoded 5' primer and a J-beta primer mix. In TCRdb, the 5' RACE reads were re-called with MiXCR into one record per CDR3 protein. The sample includes over 950,000 distinct CDR3 sequences, just over 50% seen only once; the top ten take about 20%. Sequenced input: blood. This TCR was sampled from an older woman in good health. V is TRBV12-3 or TRBV12-4 and J is TRBJ2-7, with 11 bases identical to TRBD2. CDR3 sequence: CASSPLAGVDYEQYF. In nucleotides, the CDR3 is TGTGCCAGCAGCCCACTAGCGGGAGTCGATTACGAGCAGTACTTC.